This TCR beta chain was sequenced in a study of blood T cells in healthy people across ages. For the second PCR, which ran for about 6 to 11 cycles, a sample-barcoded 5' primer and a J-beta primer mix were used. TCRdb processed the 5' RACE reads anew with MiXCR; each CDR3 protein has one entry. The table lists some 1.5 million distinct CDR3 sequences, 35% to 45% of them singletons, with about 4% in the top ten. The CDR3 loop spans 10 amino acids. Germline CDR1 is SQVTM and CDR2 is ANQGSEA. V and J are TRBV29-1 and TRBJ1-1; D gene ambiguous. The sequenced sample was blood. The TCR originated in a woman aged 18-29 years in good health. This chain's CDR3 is CSSWDTEAFF. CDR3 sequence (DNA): TGCAGTAGCTGGGACACTGAAGCTTTCTTT.